The clone carrying this TCR beta chain occurred many times. Its specificity is not known. An end of the junction does not agree with germline; a read error may underlie this. A universal primer site was incorporated via template switching, and the cDNA contained unique molecular identifiers. TCRdb redid the calling of the 5' RACE reads with MiXCR, one entry per CDR3 protein. The table has about 240,000 distinct CDR3 sequences, roughly a tenth seen once. The germline V gene encodes CDR1 DFQATT and CDR2 SNEGSKA (reference sequence). The CDR3 consists of 14 residues. The sample comes from a study of identical twins. Whole-study findings and limits: Conclusions leaned on cross-sectional statistical analysis and did not track the same donors over time. With abundant cord blood beta clonotypes, insertions were fewer; memory repertoires showed no such pattern. Twin pairs had excess sharing that was weaker in beta out-of-frame sequences.

This chain joins TRBV20-1 and TRBJ1-6, with D possibly matching TRBD1 (6 bases). This clonotype was obtained from a man aged 45-65 years in good health. Specimen: memory T cells sorted from blood. CDR3 DNA sequence: TGCAGTACTAGTGAGAGTGGGGGCAGTTCACCCCTCCACTTT. This encodes CSTSESGGSSPLHF.